The 29 T cell receptor beta chains below were found in one sample sequenced in a study of cytomegalovirus exposure and HLA in healthy donors. Primers: 60 Vbeta forward and 13 Jbeta reverse. The assay was immunoSEQ multiplex PCR, and TCRdb's table has in-frame clones only and misses some. The sample shows 100,000 to 150,000 clones, more than 65% of them seen only once. Sequencing used PBMCs. These receptors were taken from a woman between 40 and 50 years old in good health and CMV-seropositive.

The chain couples TRBV28 to TRBJ2-2; 10 positions match TRBD1. V shed 6 bases and J 3 bases; nucleotides not matched to a gene: 7. This CDR3 has 16 amino acids. The germline CDR1 and CDR2 sequences are MDHEN and SYDVKM. The CDR3 here is CASSPIGQGDTGELFF. In DNA form, the CDR3 reads TGTGCCAGCAGCCCTATCGGACAGGGGGACACCGGGGAGCTGTTTTTT.

This clone was detected a few times. V usage is TRBV11-1 and J usage is TRBJ2-7, with TRBD1 matching 9 bases. This CDR3 comprises 14 residues. J was trimmed by 4 bases and V by 6 bases; bases with no gene match: 7. Germline V gives CDR1 SGHAT, CDR2 FQDESV (reference sequence). CDR3 sequence (DNA): TGTGCCAGCAGTTCCGGGACAGGGTTTTACGAGCAGTACTTC. This encodes CASSSGTGFYEQYF.

The chain employs TRBV27 and TRBJ1-5; D is ambiguous. V lost 6 bases to trimming and J lost 4 bases, with 7 bases between them. The germline V gene has CDR1 MNHEY and CDR2 SMNVEV (reference sequence). The length of the CDR3 is 12 residues. As DNA, the CDR3 is TGTGCCAGCAGCGATAGAAATCAGCCCCAGCATTTT. Residues: CASSDRNQPQHF.

This chain uses TRBV5-1 with TRBJ2-7, with 7 positions matching TRBD1. After removal of 0 bases from V and 3 bases from J, the junction contained 6 bases not matched to a gene. This CDR3 is 15 amino acids long. Germline V gene lookup returns CDR1 SGHRS and CDR2 YFSETQ. The DNA for the CDR3 is TGCGCCAGCAGCTTGGGGGGACAGCTTAGCTACGAGCAGTACTTC. Its protein product is CASSLGGQLSYEQYF.

The J gene is TRBJ2-5, the V gene TRBV5-1, with D unresolved. The germline V gene has CDR1 SGHRS and CDR2 YFSETQ. This CDR3 comprises 13 residues. V lost 0 bases and J 1 base, leaving 4 bases between the germline ends. CDR3 sequence reads: CASSLASQETQYF. The CDR3 DNA reads as TGCGCCAGCAGCTTGGCGAGCCAAGAGACCCAGTACTTC.

The chain couples TRBV28 to TRBJ1-2; 9 bases agree with TRBD1. Trimming at V came to 7 bases and at J to 0 bases, leaving 12 bases not matched to a gene. The CDR3 loop spans 17 amino acids. Germline V gene data show CDR1 as MDHEN and CDR2 as SYDVKM. For the CDR3, the DNA is TGTGCCAGCATCTTGGATCCGGGACAGGGCGCTAACTATGGCTACACCTTC. The encoded protein is CASILDPGQGANYGYTF.

The chain carries TRBV2 and TRBJ1-2, with D uncertain. Per germline, CDR1 SNHLY and CDR2 FYNNEI. Trimming removed 3 bases at V and 0 bases at J, with 11 bases between. The CDR3 length is 15 residues. CDR3 coding DNA: TGTGCCAGCAGTGATCGCCAGGCCTCTAACTATGGCTACACCTTC. The encoded protein is CASSDRQASNYGYTF. The full variable domain, completed using reference TRBV2 and TRBJ1-2, is EPEVTQTPSHQVTQMGQEVILRCVPISNHLYFYWYRQILGQKVEFLVSFYNNEISEKSEIFDDQFSVERPDGSNFTLKIRSTKLEDSAMYFCASSDRQASNYGYTFGSGTRLTVV.

The chain recombines TRBV11-2 with TRBJ1-4; maybe TRBD1 (6 bases). CDR1 and CDR2 (germline): SGHAT, FQNNGV. The CDR3 contains 16 residues. The ends were cut back, 1 base at V and 3 bases at J, with 12 bases in the middle. DNA for the CDR3: TGTGCCAGCAGCTTAGGCCGGGACACTCCTAATGAAAAACTGTTTTTT. The encoded protein is CASSLGRDTPNEKLFF. Looking up the rest from reference TRBV11-2 and TRBJ1-4 gives the full variable domain: EAGVAQSPRYKIIEKRQSVAFWCNPISGHATLYWYQQILGQGPKLLIQFQNNGVVDDSQLPKDRFSAERLKGVDSTLKIQPAKLEDSAVYLCASSLGRDTPNEKLFFGSGTQLSVL.

J is TRBJ2-4 and V is TRBV2, with TRBD2 identical over 10 bases. Trimming removed 3 bases from V and 1 base from J; junction bases left unmatched: 9. In germline, CDR1 is SNHLY, CDR2 FYNNEI. The CDR3 sequence is 18 residues long. This CDR3 reads CASSDASGSLGAKNIQYF. Here the CDR3 DNA reads TGTGCCAGCAGTGATGCTAGCGGGAGTTTAGGGGCCAAAAACATTCAGTACTTC.

V usage is TRBV19 and J usage is TRBJ1-2, with TRBD1 identical over 7 bases. Germline assignment: CDR1 LNHDA and CDR2 SQIVND (reference sequence). The CDR3 runs to 17 residues. Trimming cost V 1 base and J 5 bases; bases outside gene matches: 13. This CDR3 reads CASSIGIVVDRDYGYTF. Here the CDR3 DNA reads TGTGCCAGTAGTATAGGCATTGTTGTTGACAGGGATTATGGCTACACCTTC.

The J gene is TRBJ1-1, the V gene TRBV15; 9 bases match TRBD1. The germline V gene encodes CDR1 LNHNV and CDR2 YYDKDF (reference sequence). This CDR3 contains 17 residues. V lost 2 bases and J lost 1; bases outside the gene matches: 8. This CDR3 is CATSRLQDRGWNTEAFF. The CDR3 DNA reads as TGTGCCACCAGCAGATTGCAGGACAGGGGTTGGAACACTGAAGCTTTCTTT.

A few counts support this clone. The chain has TRBV6-4 and TRBJ1-2, with TRBD1 as a possible D gene (5 bases). Germline assignment: CDR1 MRHNA and CDR2 SNTAGT. The V end was cut by 6 bases, the J end by 4 bases, with 12 bases between. The CDR3 sequence is 13 residues long. CDR3: CASRLTGSYGYTF. The CDR3 DNA reads as TGTGCCAGCAGACTAACAGGCTCCTATGGCTACACCTTC.

J is TRBJ1-1 and V is TRBV29-1, with 9 bases identical to TRBD1. CDR1 SQVTM and CDR2 ANQGSEA come from the germline V gene. This CDR3 region has 13 residues. The ends lost 4 bases at V and 5 bases at J; junction bases unmatched: 5. CDR3 DNA sequence: TGCAGCGTTGGGGACAGGGAGACAACTGAAGCTTTCTTT. Amino acid sequence: CSVGDRETTEAFF.

J is TRBJ2-1 and V is TRBV30; D unclear. There are 15 residues in the CDR3. Trimming cost V 2 bases and J 3 bases, with 14 bases left between them. The germline V gene has CDR1 GTSNPN and CDR2 SVGIG (reference sequence). The CDR3 DNA reads TGTGCCTGGAGTAATGGTGGGCACCGCTACAATGAGCAGTTCTTC. Amino acids: CAWSNGGHRYNEQFF. Filled out from reference TRBV30 and TRBJ2-1, the complete variable domain reads SQTIHQWPATLVQPVGSPLSLECTVEGTSNPNLYWYRQAAGRGLQLLFYSVGIGQISSEVPQNLSASRPQDRQFILSSKKLLLSDSGFYLCAWSNGGHRYNEQFFGPGTRLTVL.

This clone was seen a few times. This sequence joins TRBV6-1 and TRBJ2-7; 14 bases agree with TRBD2. Germline CDR1 is MNHNS and CDR2 is SASEGT. V trimming: 8 bases; J trimming: 4 bases; junction bases outside the gene matches: 7. This CDR3 contains 15 residues. In nucleotides, the CDR3 is TGTGCCAGCGCGGGACTAGCGGGAGCCCCATACGAGCAGTACTTC. As protein: CASAGLAGAPYEQYF.

This chain joins TRBV5-4 and TRBJ2-7; D may be TRBD2 (6 bases). The germline V and J ends were trimmed by 4 bases and 0 bases, with 17 bases remaining between them. This CDR3 contains 16 residues. The germline V gene has CDR1 SGHNT and CDR2 YYREEE (reference sequence). The CDR3 DNA reads as TGTGCCAGCAGCCCGGAGGGCGGGGCAAGCTCCTACGAGCAGTACTTC. Translation: CASSPEGGASSYEQYF.

The chain couples TRBV5-1 to TRBJ1-6, with D maybe TRBD1 (6 bases). Between the trimmed V and J ends, which lost 6 bases and 3 bases, there was a span of 13 bases. Germline CDR1 reads SGHRS; CDR2 reads YFSETQ. This CDR3 has 15 residues. CDR3 DNA: TGCGCCAGCACCCGGGAAGGGGGCTATAATTCACCCCTCCACTTT. Amino acid sequence: CASTREGGYNSPLHF.

As regards this clone: This CDR3 is also generated by other DNA sequences in the sample. This chain uses TRBV2 with TRBJ1-5, with TRBD1 identical over 7 bases. The ends lost 6 bases at V and 0 bases at J; junction bases unmatched: 5. The CDR3 has 15 amino acids. CDR1 and CDR2 from the germline V gene are SNHLY and FYNNEI. The CDR3 loop is CASRTGTASNQPQHF. CDR3 bases: TGTGCCAGCAGAACCGGGACAGCTAGCAATCAGCCCCAGCATTTT.

V usage is TRBV19 and J usage is TRBJ2-3; possibly TRBD2 for D (5 bases). The germline V gene encodes CDR1 LNHDA and CDR2 SQIVND (reference sequence). V was cut by 3 bases and J by 4 bases, with 8 bases left in between. The length of the CDR3 is 13 residues. The CDR3 DNA reads as TGTGCCAGTAGTATGGCGGAGGCAGATACGCAGTATTTT. Residues: CASSMAEADTQYF.

This chain joins TRBV28 and TRBJ1-2; D not resolved. V lost 1 base to trimming and J lost 0 bases, with 15 bases between them. The CDR3 is made up of 17 amino acids. Germline V gene lookup returns CDR1 MDHEN and CDR2 SYDVKM. CDR3 amino acids: CASSLYPLLRSNYGYTF. In nucleotides, the CDR3 is TGTGCCAGCAGTTTATATCCACTACTTCGATCTAACTATGGCTACACCTTC.

V is TRBV7-2 and J is TRBJ2-1; TRBD2 aligns across 11 bases. Trimming at V came to 5 bases and at J to 7 bases, leaving 7 bases not matched to a gene. Germline V gene sequence: CDR1 SGHTA, CDR2 FQGNSA. The CDR3 extends over 15 amino acids. CDR3 protein: CASSLLTSGMNEQFF. In DNA, the CDR3 is TGTGCCAGCAGCCTCCTGACTAGCGGGATGAATGAGCAGTTCTTC. Using reference TRBV7-2 and TRBJ2-1 for the parts outside the CDR3, the full variable domain is GAGVSQSPSNKVTEKGKDVELRCDPISGHTALYWYRQSLGQGLEFLIYFQGNSAPDKSGLPSDRFSAERTGGSVSTLTIQRTQQEDSAVYLCASSLLTSGMNEQFFGPGTRLTVL.

A single count supports this clone. The chain combines TRBV11-1 with TRBJ2-2; 11 bases are shared with TRBD2. Germline trimming cut 5 bases from V and 0 bases from J; bases unmatched to any gene: 2. This CDR3 contains 16 residues. The V gene's germline CDR1 is SGHAT and CDR2 FQDESV (reference sequence). This CDR3 reads CASSRTSGSNTGELFF. Here the CDR3 DNA reads TGTGCCAGCAGCCGGACTAGCGGGTCGAACACCGGGGAGCTGTTTTTT. Looking up the rest from reference TRBV11-1 and TRBJ2-2 gives the full variable domain: EAEVAQSPRYKITEKSQAVAFWCDPISGHATLYWYRQILGQGPELLVQFQDESVVDDSQLPKDRFSAERLKGVDSTLKIQPAELGDSAMYLCASSRTSGSNTGELFFGEGSRLTVL.

The chain recombines TRBV5-1 with TRBJ2-2; 9 nucleotides line up with TRBD2. The CDR3 covers 19 residues. Germline lookup yields CDR1 SGHRS and CDR2 YFSETQ. Unmatched junction bases numbered 13, after V lost 0 bases and J lost 4 bases. This CDR3 is CASSLGAGGGRAFTGELFF. The CDR3 DNA reads as TGCGCCAGCAGCTTGGGGGCAGGAGGCGGGAGGGCCTTCACCGGGGAGCTGTTTTTT.

This chain uses TRBV27 with TRBJ2-3, with 12 bases aligning to TRBD1. The V gene's germline CDR1 is MNHEY and CDR2 SMNVEV (reference sequence). Losses at the gene ends were 0 bases for V and 2 bases for J; bases not matched to a gene: 6. The CDR3 loop spans 18 amino acids. For the CDR3, the DNA is TGTGCCAGCAGTTTATCACTAGGGGACAGGGGGCTCACAGATACGCAGTATTTT. It specifies CASSLSLGDRGLTDTQYF.

The genes are TRBV5-1 and TRBJ2-1; 9 bases are shared with TRBD2. The CDR3 contains 15 residues. Germline lookup yields CDR1 SGHRS and CDR2 YFSETQ. Trimming removed 1 base from V and 9 bases from J; junction bases left unmatched: 8. In DNA form, the CDR3 reads TGCGCCAGCAGCTTGCCGGGGACTAGCTTTGGTGAGCAGTTCTTC. As protein: CASSLPGTSFGEQFF.

The rearrangement joins TRBV7-2 to TRBJ2-1; 7 nucleotides align to TRBD1. V dropped 2 bases and J dropped 7; count of bases not matched to a gene: 8. CDR3 length equals 15 residues. The germline V gene encodes CDR1 SGHTA and CDR2 FQGNSA. The CDR3 spells CASSLRGQFRNEQFF. The CDR3 DNA reads TGTGCCAGCAGCTTAAGGGGACAGTTTCGTAATGAGCAGTTCTTC.

The rearrangement uses TRBV28 and TRBJ2-1, with a weak D call TRBD1 (6 bases). The CDR3 is 17 residues long. Per germline, CDR1 MDHEN and CDR2 SYDVKM. The V end lost 6 bases, the J end lost 16 bases, and 34 bases lay between the germline ends. Written as DNA, the CDR3 is TGTGCCAGCAGCCTTGGGCCGGGCCAGGGGCCGCTTAAGGAACATTTCTTC. Protein: CASSLGPGQGPLKEHFF.

V is TRBV7-9 and J is TRBJ2-7; the match to TRBD1 covers 9 bases. The CDR3 has 14 residues. Germline CDR1 reads SEHNR; CDR2 reads FQNEAQ (reference sequence). After removal of 4 bases from V and 3 bases from J, the junction contained 4 bases not matched to a gene. Here the CDR3 reads CASSSRDRVYEQYF. The DNA of the CDR3 is TGTGCCAGCAGCTCCCGGGACAGGGTCTACGAGCAGTACTTC.

V is TRBV5-6 and J is TRBJ1-5, with D hard to call. Germline V gives CDR1 SGHDT, CDR2 YYEEEE. CDR3 length: 14 amino acids. The V and J ends lost 1 base and 6 bases respectively, with 11 bases between them. The CDR3 here is CASSLSGTLQPQHF. The CDR3 nucleotides are TGTGCCAGCAGCTTGTCAGGCACCCTTCAGCCCCAGCATTTT.